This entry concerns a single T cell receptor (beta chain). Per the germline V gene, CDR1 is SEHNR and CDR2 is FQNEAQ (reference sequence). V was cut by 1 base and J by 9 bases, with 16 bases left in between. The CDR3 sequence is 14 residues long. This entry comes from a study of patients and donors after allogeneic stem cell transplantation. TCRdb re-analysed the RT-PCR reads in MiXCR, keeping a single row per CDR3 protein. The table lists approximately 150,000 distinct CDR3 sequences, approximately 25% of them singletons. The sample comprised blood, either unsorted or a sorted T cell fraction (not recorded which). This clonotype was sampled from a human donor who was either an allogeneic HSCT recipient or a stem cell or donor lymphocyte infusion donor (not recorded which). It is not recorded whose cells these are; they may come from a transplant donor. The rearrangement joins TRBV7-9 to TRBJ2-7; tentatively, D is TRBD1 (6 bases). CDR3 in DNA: TGTGCCAGCAGCTTAGTGTCTAGGGGGAGAAGGCAGTACTTC. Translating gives CASSLVSRGRRQYF.